The 2 T cell receptor beta chains below were found in one sample sequenced in a study of T cells in Graves' hyperthyroidism and ophthalmopathy. Researchers amplified the TCR beta CDR3 regions from RNA transcripts. First-round RT-PCR of the TCR CDR3 relied on the HTBI primer set. TCRdb recomputed calls from the multiplex PCR reads with MiXCR, one row per CDR3 protein. Of 350,000 to 500,000 distinct CDR3 sequences in the sample, around 13% are singletons; the top ten hold 5% to 6%. The sequencing sample was made of blood. These receptors were obtained from a woman aged 18 to 35 with Graves' hyperthyroidism.

Ten or more counts support this clonotype. This chain links TRBV4-1 with TRBJ1-1, with 7 bases that match TRBD1. The germline gives CDR1 MGHRA, CDR2 YSYEKL. This CDR3 contains 19 residues. The V and J ends lost 0 bases and 5 bases, in that order; junction bases with no gene match: 18. The CDR3 bases are TGCGCCAGCAGCCAAGATCGAGGGGCAGGGGGAGGCAGGATGACTGAAGCTTTCTTT. As protein: CASSQDRGAGGGRMTEAFF.

This clonotype was recorded at least ten times. The V and J genes are TRBV19 and TRBJ1-1, with TRBD1 as a possible D gene (5 bases). The CDR3 runs to 15 residues. V lost 7 bases to trimming and J lost 2 bases, with 17 bases between them. The germline V gene encodes CDR1 LNHDA and CDR2 SQIVND (reference sequence). CDR3 coding DNA: TGTGCCAGTAAATTGGGGCCAGACAGAAACACTGAAGCTTTCTTT. Amino acids: CASKLGPDRNTEAFF. The full variable domain, rest sourced from reference TRBV19 and TRBJ1-1, is DGGITQSPKYLFRKEGQNVTLSCEQNLNHDAMYWYRQDPGQGLRLIYYSQIVNDFQKGDIAEGYSVSREKKESFPLTVTSAQKNPTAFYLCASKLGPDRNTEAFFGQGTRLTVV.